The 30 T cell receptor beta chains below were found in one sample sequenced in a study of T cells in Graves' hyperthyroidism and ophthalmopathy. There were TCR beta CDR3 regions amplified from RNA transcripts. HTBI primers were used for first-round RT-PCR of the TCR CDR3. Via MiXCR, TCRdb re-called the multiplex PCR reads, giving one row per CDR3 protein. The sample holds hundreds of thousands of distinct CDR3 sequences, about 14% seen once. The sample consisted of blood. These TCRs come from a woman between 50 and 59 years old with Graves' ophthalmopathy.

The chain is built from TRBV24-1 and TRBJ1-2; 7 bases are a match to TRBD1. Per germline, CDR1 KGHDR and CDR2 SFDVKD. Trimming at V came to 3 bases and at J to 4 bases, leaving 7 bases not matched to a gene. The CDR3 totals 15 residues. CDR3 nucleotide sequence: TGTGCCACCAGTGATGAACAGGGGAGCGGCTATGGCTACACCTTC. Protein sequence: CATSDEQGSGYGYTF.

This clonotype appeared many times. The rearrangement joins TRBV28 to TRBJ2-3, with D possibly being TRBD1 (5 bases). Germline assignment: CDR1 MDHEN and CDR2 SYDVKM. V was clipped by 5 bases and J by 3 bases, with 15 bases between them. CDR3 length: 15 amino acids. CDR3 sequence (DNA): TGTGCCAGCAGTCCCTACCAGGGTATAACAGATACGCAGTATTTT. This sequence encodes CASSPYQGITDTQYF.

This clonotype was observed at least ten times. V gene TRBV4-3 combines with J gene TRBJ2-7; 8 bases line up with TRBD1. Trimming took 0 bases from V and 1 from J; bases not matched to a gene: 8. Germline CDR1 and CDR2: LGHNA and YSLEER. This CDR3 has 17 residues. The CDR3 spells CASSQDRRTGMSYEQYF. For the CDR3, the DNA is TGCGCCAGCAGCCAAGATCGTAGGACAGGGATGTCCTACGAGCAGTACTTC.

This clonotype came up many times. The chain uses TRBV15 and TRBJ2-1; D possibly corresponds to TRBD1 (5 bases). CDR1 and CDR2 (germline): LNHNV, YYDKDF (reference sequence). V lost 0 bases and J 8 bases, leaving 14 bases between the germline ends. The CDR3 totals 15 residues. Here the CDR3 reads CATSRDNQGGDEQFF. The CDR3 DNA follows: TGTGCCACCAGCAGAGATAATCAGGGCGGCGATGAGCAGTTCTTC. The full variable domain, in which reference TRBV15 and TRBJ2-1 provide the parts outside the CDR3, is DAMVIQNPRYQVTQFGKPVTLSCSQTLNHNVMYWYQQKSSQAPKLLFHYYDKDFNNEADTPDNFQSRRPNTSFCFLDIRSPGLGDTAMYLCATSRDNQGGDEQFFGPGTRLTVL.

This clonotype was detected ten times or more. CDR3 nucleotide sequence: TGTGCCAGCAGTTTACCTAGACAGGTTAATAGGGGATTCAATCAGCCCCAGCATTTT. Protein: CASSLPRQVNRGFNQPQHF. This sequence joins TRBV28 and TRBJ1-5, with D tentatively TRBD1 (6 bases). There are 19 residues in the CDR3. CDR1 MDHEN and CDR2 SYDVKM come from the germline V gene. With 2 bases removed from V and 3 bases from J, the gap between germline ends came to 23 bases.

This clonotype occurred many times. This CDR3 is CASSFPTGNVETQYF. The DNA for the CDR3 is TGTGCCAGCAGTTTCCCGACAGGGAATGTAGAGACCCAGTACTTC. This chain uses TRBV28 with TRBJ2-5; 7 bases line up with TRBD1. Germline loops: CDR1 MDHEN, CDR2 SYDVKM. This CDR3 region has 15 residues. Trimming cost V 3 bases and J 4 bases; bases outside gene matches: 8.

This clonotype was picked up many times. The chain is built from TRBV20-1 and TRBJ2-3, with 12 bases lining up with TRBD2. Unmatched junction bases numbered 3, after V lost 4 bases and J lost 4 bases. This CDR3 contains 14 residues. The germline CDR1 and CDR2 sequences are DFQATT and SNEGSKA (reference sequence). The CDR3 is CSAIGLAGSDTQYF. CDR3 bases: TGCAGTGCTATAGGACTAGCGGGGTCAGATACGCAGTATTTT.

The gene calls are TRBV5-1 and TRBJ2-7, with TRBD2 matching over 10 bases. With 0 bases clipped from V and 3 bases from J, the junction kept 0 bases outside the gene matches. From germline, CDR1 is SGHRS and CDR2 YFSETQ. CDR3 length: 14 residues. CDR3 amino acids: CASSLEREGYEQYF. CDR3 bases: TGCGCCAGCAGCTTGGAGCGGGAGGGCTACGAGCAGTACTTC.

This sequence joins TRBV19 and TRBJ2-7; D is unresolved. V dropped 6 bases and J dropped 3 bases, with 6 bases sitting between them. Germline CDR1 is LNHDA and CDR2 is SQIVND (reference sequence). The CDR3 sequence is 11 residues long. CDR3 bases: TGTGCCAGTAGGGGTGGCTACGAGCAGTACTTC. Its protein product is CASRGGYEQYF.

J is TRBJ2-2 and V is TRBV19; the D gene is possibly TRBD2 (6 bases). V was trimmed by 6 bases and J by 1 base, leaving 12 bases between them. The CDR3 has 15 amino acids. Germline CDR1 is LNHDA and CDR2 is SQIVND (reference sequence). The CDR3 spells CASRLLARNTGELFF. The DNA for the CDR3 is TGTGCCAGTAGGCTCCTAGCGAGGAACACCGGGGAGCTGTTTTTT.

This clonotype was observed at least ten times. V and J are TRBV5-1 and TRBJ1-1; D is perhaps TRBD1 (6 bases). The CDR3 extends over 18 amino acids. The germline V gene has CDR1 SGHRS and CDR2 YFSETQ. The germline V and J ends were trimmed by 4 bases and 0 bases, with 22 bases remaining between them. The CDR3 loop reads CASSDQPPLGHLNTEAFF. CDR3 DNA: TGCGCCAGCAGCGATCAACCACCCTTGGGACACTTGAACACTGAAGCTTTCTTT.

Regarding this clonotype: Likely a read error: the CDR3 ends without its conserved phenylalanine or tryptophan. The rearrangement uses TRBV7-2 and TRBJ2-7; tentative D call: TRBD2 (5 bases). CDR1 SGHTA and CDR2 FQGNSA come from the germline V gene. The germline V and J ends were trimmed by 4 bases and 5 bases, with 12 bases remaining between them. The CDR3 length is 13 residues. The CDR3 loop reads CASSSLVEDEQYL. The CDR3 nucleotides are TGTGCCAGCAGCTCACTAGTAGAAGACGAGCAGTACCTC.

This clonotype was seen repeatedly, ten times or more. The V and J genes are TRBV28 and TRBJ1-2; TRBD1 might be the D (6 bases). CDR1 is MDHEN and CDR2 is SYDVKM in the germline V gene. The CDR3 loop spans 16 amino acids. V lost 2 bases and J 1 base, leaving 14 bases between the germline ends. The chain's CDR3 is CASSLTEQGRNYGYTF. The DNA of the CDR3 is TGTGCCAGCAGTTTAACCGAACAGGGTCGTAACTATGGCTACACCTTC.

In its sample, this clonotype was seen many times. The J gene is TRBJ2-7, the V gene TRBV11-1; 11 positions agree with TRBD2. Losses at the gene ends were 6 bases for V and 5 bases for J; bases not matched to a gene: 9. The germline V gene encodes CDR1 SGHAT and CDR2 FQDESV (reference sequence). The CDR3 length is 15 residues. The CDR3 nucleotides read TGTGCCAGCAGTTCCGGGACTAGCGGTATTCACGAGCAGTACTTC. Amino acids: CASSSGTSGIHEQYF.

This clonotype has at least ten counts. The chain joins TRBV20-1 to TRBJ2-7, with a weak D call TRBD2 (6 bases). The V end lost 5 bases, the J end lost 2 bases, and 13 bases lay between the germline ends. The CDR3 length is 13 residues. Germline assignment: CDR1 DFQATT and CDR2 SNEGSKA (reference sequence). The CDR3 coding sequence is TGCAGTGCTGACCGGGACTCCACCTACGAGCAGTACTTC. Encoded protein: CSADRDSTYEQYF.

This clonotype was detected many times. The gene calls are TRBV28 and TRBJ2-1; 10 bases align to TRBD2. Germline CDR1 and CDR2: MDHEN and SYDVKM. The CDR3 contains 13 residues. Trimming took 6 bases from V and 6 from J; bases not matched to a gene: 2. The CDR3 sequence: CASRTSGINEQFF. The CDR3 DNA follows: TGTGCCAGCAGAACTAGCGGGATCAATGAGCAGTTCTTC. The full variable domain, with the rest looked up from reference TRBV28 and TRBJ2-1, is DVKVTQSSRYLVKRTGEKVFLECVQDMDHENMFWYRQDPGLGLRLIYFSYDVKMKEKGDIPEGYSVSREKKERFSLILESASTNQTSMYLCASRTSGINEQFFGPGTRLTVL.

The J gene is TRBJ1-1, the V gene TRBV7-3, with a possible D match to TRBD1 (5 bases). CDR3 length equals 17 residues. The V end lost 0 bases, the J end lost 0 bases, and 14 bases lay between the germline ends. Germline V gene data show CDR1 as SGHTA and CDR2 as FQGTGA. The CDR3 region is CASSLTFRQGMNTEAFF. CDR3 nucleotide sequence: TGTGCCAGCAGCTTAACGTTCCGCCAGGGCATGAACACTGAAGCTTTCTTT.

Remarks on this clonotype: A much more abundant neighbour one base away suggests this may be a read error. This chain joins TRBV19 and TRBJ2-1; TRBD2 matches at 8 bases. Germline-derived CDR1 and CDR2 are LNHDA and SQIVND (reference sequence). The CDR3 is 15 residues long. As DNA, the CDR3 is TGTGCCAGTAGTAGCGGGGGGCGGTCCTACAATGAGCAGATCTTC. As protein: CASSSGGRSYNEQIF.

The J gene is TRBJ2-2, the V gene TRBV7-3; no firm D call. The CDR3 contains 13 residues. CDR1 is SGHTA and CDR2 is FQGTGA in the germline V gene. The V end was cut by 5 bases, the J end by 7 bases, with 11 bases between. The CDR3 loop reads CASSTRMGGELFF. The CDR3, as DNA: TGTGCCAGCAGCACACGTATGGGCGGGGAGCTGTTTTTT.

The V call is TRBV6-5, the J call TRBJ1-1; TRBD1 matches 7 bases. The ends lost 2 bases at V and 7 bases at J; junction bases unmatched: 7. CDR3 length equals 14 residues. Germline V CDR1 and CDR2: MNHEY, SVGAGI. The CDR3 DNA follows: TGTGCCAGCAGTTACAGCGGGACAGAGAGTGAAGCTTTCTTT. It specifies CASSYSGTESEAFF.

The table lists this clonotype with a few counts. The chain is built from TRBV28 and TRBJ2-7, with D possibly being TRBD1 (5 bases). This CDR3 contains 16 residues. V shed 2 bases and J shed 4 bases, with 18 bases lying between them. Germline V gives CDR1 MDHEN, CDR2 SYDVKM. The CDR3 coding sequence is TGTGCCAGCAGTTTACCCAATGCAGGGATGGGATACGAGCAGTACTTC. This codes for CASSLPNAGMGYEQYF.

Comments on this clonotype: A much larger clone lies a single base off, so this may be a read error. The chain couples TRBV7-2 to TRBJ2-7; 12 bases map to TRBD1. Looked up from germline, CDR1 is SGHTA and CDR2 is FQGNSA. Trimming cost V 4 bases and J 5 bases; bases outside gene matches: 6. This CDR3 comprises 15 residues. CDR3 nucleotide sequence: TGTGCCAGCAGCTCGGGACAGGGGGCTTTCGACGAGCAGTACTTC. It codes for CASSSGQGAFDEQYF.

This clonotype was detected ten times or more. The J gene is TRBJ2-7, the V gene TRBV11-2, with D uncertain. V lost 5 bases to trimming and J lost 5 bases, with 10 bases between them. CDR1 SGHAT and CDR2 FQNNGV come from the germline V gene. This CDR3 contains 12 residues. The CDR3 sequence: CASSPNMNEQYF. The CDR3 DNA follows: TGTGCCAGCAGCCCTAATATGAACGAGCAGTACTTC.

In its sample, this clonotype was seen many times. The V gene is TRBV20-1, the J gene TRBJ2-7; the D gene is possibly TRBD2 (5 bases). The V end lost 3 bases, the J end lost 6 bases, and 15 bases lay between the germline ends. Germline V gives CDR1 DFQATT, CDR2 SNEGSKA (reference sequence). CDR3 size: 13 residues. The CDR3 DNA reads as TGCAGTGCTAGGGCGGAGGTTCCACCCGAGCAGTACTTC. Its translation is CSARAEVPPEQYF.

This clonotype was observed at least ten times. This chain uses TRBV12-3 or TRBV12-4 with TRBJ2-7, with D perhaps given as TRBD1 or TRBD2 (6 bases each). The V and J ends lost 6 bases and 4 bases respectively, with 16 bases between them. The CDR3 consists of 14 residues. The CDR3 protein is CASSLGGPIYEQYF. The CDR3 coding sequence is TGTGCCAGCAGCCTAGGGGGGCCTATTTACGAGCAGTACTTC.

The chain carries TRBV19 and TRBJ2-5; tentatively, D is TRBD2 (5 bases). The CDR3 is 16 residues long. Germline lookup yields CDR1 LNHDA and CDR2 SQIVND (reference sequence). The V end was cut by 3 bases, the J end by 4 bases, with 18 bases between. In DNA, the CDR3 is TGTGCCAGTAGTATGGACCCTGGACTTGGGAGAGAGACCCAGTACTTC. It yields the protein CASSMDPGLGRETQYF. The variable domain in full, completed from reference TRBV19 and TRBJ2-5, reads DGGITQSPKYLFRKEGQNVTLSCEQNLNHDAMYWYRQDPGQGLRLIYYSQIVNDFQKGDIAEGYSVSREKKESFPLTVTSAQKNPTAFYLCASSMDPGLGRETQYFGPGTRLLVL.

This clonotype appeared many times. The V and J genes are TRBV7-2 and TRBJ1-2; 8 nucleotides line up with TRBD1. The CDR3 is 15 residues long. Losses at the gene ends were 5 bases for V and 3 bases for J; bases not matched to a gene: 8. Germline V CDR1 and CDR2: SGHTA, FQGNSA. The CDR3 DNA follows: TGTGCCAGCAGCGTGACCAGGGGGCAGCACTATGGCTACACCTTC. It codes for CASSVTRGQHYGYTF.

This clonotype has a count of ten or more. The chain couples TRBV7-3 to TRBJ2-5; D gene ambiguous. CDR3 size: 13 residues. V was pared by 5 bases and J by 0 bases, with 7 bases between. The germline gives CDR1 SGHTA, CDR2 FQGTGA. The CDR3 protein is CASSQWDQETQYF. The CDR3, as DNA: TGTGCCAGCAGCCAGTGGGACCAAGAGACCCAGTACTTC.

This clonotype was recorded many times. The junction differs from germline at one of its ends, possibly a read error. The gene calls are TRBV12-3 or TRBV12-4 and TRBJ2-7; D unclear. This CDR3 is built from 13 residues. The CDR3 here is CASSLGLPYEQYF. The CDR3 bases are TGTGCCAGCAGCTTAGGGCTACCCTACGAGCAGTACTTC.

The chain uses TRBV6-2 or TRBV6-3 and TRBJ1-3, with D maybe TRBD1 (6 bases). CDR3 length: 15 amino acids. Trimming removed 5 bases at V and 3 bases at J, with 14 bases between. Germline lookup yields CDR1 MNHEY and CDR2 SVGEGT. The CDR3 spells CASSQTGLYGNTIYF. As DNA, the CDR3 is TGTGCCAGCAGTCAAACAGGGCTATATGGAAACACCATATATTTT.